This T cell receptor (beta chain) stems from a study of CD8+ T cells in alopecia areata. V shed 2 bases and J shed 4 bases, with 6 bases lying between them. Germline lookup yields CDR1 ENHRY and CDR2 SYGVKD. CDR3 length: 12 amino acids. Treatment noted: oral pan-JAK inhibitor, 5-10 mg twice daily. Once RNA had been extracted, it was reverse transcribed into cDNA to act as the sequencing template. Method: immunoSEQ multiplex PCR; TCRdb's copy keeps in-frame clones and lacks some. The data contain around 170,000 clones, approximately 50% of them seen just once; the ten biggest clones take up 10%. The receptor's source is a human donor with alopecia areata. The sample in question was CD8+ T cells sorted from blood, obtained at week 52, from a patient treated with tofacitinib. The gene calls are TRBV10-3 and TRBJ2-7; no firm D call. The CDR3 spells CAISEGPYEQYF. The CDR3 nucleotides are TGTGCCATCAGTGAGGGACCTTACGAGCAGTACTTC.